This paragraph reports one T cell receptor (beta chain). This specimen belongs to a study of preoperative IRX-2 immunotherapy in early breast cancer. CDR3 size: 16 residues. Treatment given: preoperative locoregional IRX-2 cytokine immunotherapy. The assay was immunoSEQ multiplex PCR, and TCRdb's table has in-frame clones only and misses some. The sample comprises tens of thousands of clones, roughly 89% of which are singletons, and about 1.5% rests with the top ten. The sequenced sample was tumor tissue, obtained after IRX-2 immunotherapy. The rearrangement links TRBV1 to TRBJ1-6; TRBD1 is the table's D call and was not checked against the DNA. TRBV1 corresponds to a pseudogene. The TCR sequence derives from a human donor with breast cancer. The CDR3 reads CASSRPGGTGGSPLHF. CDR3 bases: TGCGCCAGCAGCCGCCCCGGGGGGACAGGAGGTTCACCCCTCCACTTT.